Sequencing of this T cell receptor (beta chain) was carried out in a study of shared clonotypes between healthy human individuals. CDR1 and CDR2 (germline): MNHNS, SASEGT. The CDR3 extends over 15 amino acids. V was clipped by 0 bases and J by 2 bases, with 11 bases between them. Naive CD8 cells lacked CD45RO, underwent positive selection for CCR7 and left out terminally differentiated effector memory CD45RA+ cells. The donors, all of them Caucasian adults, lived in Nashville, Tennessee. Findings and limits, study-wide: Read depth was anticipated to influence clonotype sharing among donors.

About this clone: What it binds is not known.

As handled by the study authors: Filtering differed because ImmunoSEQ produced junction-only sequences that carried no quality scores. Some clones are missing from TCRdb's copy, which holds only in-frame ones; the method was immunoSEQ multiplex PCR. V and J calls and clone size are copied from that table; D and trimming were computed from the DNA. The table includes under 850,000 clones, 80% to 95% detected once. The TCR comes from a man aged 25 to 40 in good health. The chain combines TRBV6-1 with TRBJ2-7, with a tentative D call TRBD1 (6 bases). The specimen sequenced was naive CD8+ T cells sorted from blood. This CDR3 reads CASSEAWDIAYEQYF. CDR3 nucleotide sequence: TGTGCCAGCAGTGAAGCCTGGGACATCGCCTACGAGCAGTACTTC.